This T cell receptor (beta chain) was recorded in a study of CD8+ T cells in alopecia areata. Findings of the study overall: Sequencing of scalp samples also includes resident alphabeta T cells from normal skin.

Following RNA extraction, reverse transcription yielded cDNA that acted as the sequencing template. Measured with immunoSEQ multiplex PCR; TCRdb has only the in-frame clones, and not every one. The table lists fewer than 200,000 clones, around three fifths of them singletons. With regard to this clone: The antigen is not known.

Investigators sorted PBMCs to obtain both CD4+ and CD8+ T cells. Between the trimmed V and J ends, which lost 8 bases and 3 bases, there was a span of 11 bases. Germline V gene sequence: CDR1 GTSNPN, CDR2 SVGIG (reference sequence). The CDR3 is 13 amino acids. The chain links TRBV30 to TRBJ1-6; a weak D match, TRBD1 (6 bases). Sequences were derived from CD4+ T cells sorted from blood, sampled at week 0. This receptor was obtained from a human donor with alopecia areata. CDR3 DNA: TGTGCCCTGAACAGGGACTATAATTCACCCCTCCACTTT. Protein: CALNRDYNSPLHF.